The following is a T cell receptor beta chain sequence with its context. Its antigen is not known. One entry per CDR3 protein, called by TCRdb with MiXCR from the reads. This sample has a few hundred thousand distinct CDR3 sequences, with almost 40% found just once. This sample was taken from a study of T cell repertoires in cytomegalovirus infection. The germline V gene has CDR1 SGHVS and CDR2 FQNEAQ. V dropped 4 bases and J dropped 4; count of bases not matched to a gene: 7. CDR3 size: 16 residues. The specimen comprised cultured PBMCs, sampled from culture after CMV antigen stimulation. The chain has TRBV7-8 and TRBJ2-3; 11 bases match TRBD2. The sequence was obtained from a human donor in good health (CMV status not recorded). Some clones in this sample may be carry-over from other donors' samples. The CDR3, as DNA: TGTGCCAGCAGCTGGGGACTAGCGGCCCTGCCAGATACGCAGTATTTT. Translation: CASSWGLAALPDTQYF.